These 25 T cell receptor beta chains came from one sample sequenced in a study of control samples from healthy donors and cancer patients. Data came from immunoSEQ multiplex PCR; TCRdb stores just in-frame clones and leaves some out. Among more than 85,000 clones listed, around 89% were seen once. The sample taken for sequencing was blood. Source of these receptors: a woman aged 45-60 years in good health.

The table lists this clone with a count of one. The chain combines TRBV9 with TRBJ1-1; 7 bases map to TRBD1. This CDR3 is built from 14 residues. The V segment lost 4 bases and the J segment 10 bases; nucleotides outside the gene matches: 13. Germline CDR1 and CDR2: SGDLS and YYNGEE. The CDR3 bases are TGTGCCAGCAGCTCCCGCGGTGACAGGGCATCAGCTTTCTTT. Its translation is CASSSRGDRASAFF.

The chain recombines TRBV5-1 with TRBJ2-1; TRBD2 matches 13 bases. With V trimmed by 1 base and J by 4 bases, 2 bases remained unmatched. Per the germline V gene, CDR1 is SGHRS and CDR2 is YFSETQ. The CDR3 loop spans 16 amino acids. DNA of the CDR3: TGCGCCAGCAGCTTGACTAGCGGGAGGGGGTACAATGAGCAGTTCTTC. Its translation is CASSLTSGRGYNEQFF.

This chain links TRBV19 with TRBJ1-1; 9 nucleotides align to TRBD1. CDR3 length: 15 residues. Unmatched junction bases numbered 10, after V lost 5 bases and J lost 6 bases. Germline V gene lookup returns CDR1 LNHDA and CDR2 SQIVND (reference sequence). The CDR3 coding sequence is TGTGCCAGTAGTTATACCGGGACAGGGATGGCTGAAGCTTTCTTT. Protein: CASSYTGTGMAEAFF.

J is TRBJ2-1 and V is TRBV4-3; 9 bases line up with TRBD2. The germline V gene encodes CDR1 LGHNA and CDR2 YSLEER. The CDR3 has 19 residues. The ends lost 0 bases at V and 1 base at J; junction bases unmatched: 10. The CDR3: CASSQDLTLTSGSYNEQFF. The CDR3 bases are TGCGCCAGCAGCCAAGATCTCACCCTGACTAGCGGTTCCTACAATGAGCAGTTCTTC.

The chain is built from TRBV7-8 and TRBJ2-1; D gene ambiguous. Trimming removed 5 bases at V and 9 bases at J, with 8 bases between. This CDR3 spans 11 amino acids. CDR1 SGHVS and CDR2 FQNEAQ come from the germline V gene. CDR3 protein: CASSPTLEQFF. CDR3 in DNA: TGTGCCAGCAGCCCTACGCTTGAGCAGTTCTTC.

This clone was counted a single time. The CDR3 ends on some other residue instead of the conserved phenylalanine or tryptophan, so this is likely a read error. It is unclear where the CDR3 begins or ends on the DNA, so no DNA is shown, and the CDR3 is as TCRdb lists it. The chain joins TRBV5-6 to TRBJ1-6; TRBD1 is the table's D call and was not checked against the DNA. Per germline, CDR1 SGHDT and CDR2 YYEEEE. 11 amino acids form the CDR3, both terminal residues included. This CDR3 reads CASSFGQGVAL.

The chain recombines TRBV13 with TRBJ2-3, with TRBD2 matching over 8 bases. CDR1 PRHDT and CDR2 FYEKMQ come from the germline V gene (reference sequence). This CDR3 spans 15 amino acids. The V and J ends lost 6 bases and 3 bases, in that order; junction bases with no gene match: 8. CDR3 protein: CASRPVGGGTDTQYF. CDR3 in DNA: TGTGCCAGCAGGCCCGTCGGGGGGGGAACAGATACGCAGTATTTT.

The genes are TRBV2 and TRBJ2-5; D gene unclear. Trimming pared 3 bases from V and 3 bases from J, leaving 17 bases between. This CDR3 comprises 16 residues. In germline, CDR1 is SNHLY, CDR2 FYNNEI. The CDR3 DNA is TGTGCCAGCAGTGAGGTTAGATCCCCCCTTAAAGAGACCCAGTACTTC. It encodes CASSEVRSPLKETQYF.

This chain's CDR3 is CASSPWVGSVRAAQPQHF. The CDR3 DNA reads TGTGCCAGCAGCCCTTGGGTGGGTAGTGTTAGGGCGGCTCAGCCCCAGCATTTT. The V call is TRBV21-1, the J call TRBJ1-5. TRBV21-1 is a recognized pseudogene. The CDR3 spans 18 residues.

The chain is built from TRBV2 and TRBJ1-4; D remains unclear. This CDR3 has 15 residues. Germline lookup yields CDR1 SNHLY and CDR2 FYNNEI. Trimming stripped 5 bases from V and 0 bases from J, with 10 bases between. CDR3 nucleotides: TGTGCCAGCAGTAAACAAACAACAACTAATGAAAAACTGTTTTTT. It encodes CASSKQTTTNEKLFF.

This chain connects TRBV25-1 to TRBJ2-3; TRBD2 agrees at 8 bases. Germline lookup yields CDR1 MGHDK and CDR2 SYGVNS. Trimming removed 2 bases from V and 6 bases from J; junction bases left unmatched: 10. This CDR3 is built from 16 residues. CDR3 sequence (DNA): TGTGCCAGCAGTGAAGGTGGTAGCGGGGCAGGGGATACGCAGTATTTT. Protein product: CASSEGGSGAGDTQYF.

The chain joins TRBV19 to TRBJ1-1; D remains unclear. The V end lost 4 bases, the J end lost 11 bases, and 17 bases lay between the germline ends. Germline V gene sequence: CDR1 LNHDA, CDR2 SQIVND (reference sequence). The CDR3 contains 13 residues. CDR3 residues: CASSNPAPSGAFF. CDR3 sequence (DNA): TGTGCCAGTAGTAATCCGGCACCGAGTGGGGCTTTCTTT.

The chain is built from TRBV27 and TRBJ2-7; D is uncertain. Per the germline V gene, CDR1 is MNHEY and CDR2 is SMNVEV (reference sequence). The V end lost 7 bases, the J end lost 5 bases, and 9 bases lay between the germline ends. The CDR3 consists of 11 residues. The CDR3 reads CASTEGDEQYF. The CDR3 DNA reads TGTGCCAGCACCGAAGGAGACGAGCAGTACTTC.

The chain combines TRBV2 with TRBJ2-1; D may be TRBD2 (5 bases). Germline assignment: CDR1 SNHLY and CDR2 FYNNEI. Trimming removed 5 bases from V and 1 base from J, with 15 bases in between. The CDR3 consists of 16 residues. CDR3 in DNA: TGTGCCAGCAGTCATAGTGGGGAGCGGTCCTACAATGAGCAGTTCTTC. This codes for CASSHSGERSYNEQFF.

CDR3 nucleotide sequence: TGTGCCAGCAGCTTGTCATGGCGGGACTCCCCCACAGATACGCAGTATTTT. Protein: CASSLSWRDSPTDTQYF. The chain uses TRBV5-4 and TRBJ2-3, with a weak D call TRBD2 (6 bases). CDR1 is SGHNT, CDR2 YYREEE, per germline (reference sequence). V lost 1 base and J 2 bases, leaving 17 bases between the germline ends. This CDR3 is built from 17 residues.

As DNA, the CDR3 is TGTGCCAGTAGAAGCCGAGAGGGTTCCACAGATACGCAGTATTTT. Translated: CASRSREGSTDTQYF. The chain carries TRBV19 and TRBJ2-3, with TRBD2 as a possible D gene (5 bases). The CDR3 is 15 residues long. Germline CDR1 LNHDA, CDR2 SQIVND (reference sequence). V lost 6 bases and J 2 bases, leaving 15 bases between the germline ends.

The J gene is TRBJ2-1, the V gene TRBV24-1; 8 bases match TRBD2. This CDR3 region has 17 residues. Trimming removed 4 bases from V and 6 bases from J; junction bases left unmatched: 13. Germline loops: CDR1 KGHDR, CDR2 SFDVKD. CDR3 in amino acids: CATSEFIAGPARNEQFF. In nucleotides, the CDR3 is TGTGCCACCAGTGAGTTCATAGCGGGACCCGCTCGCAATGAGCAGTTCTTC.

This clone turned up a few times. This rearrangement joins TRBV5-1 to TRBJ1-4; D perhaps matches TRBD1 (6 bases). The V and J ends lost 3 bases and 2 bases respectively, with 17 bases between them. In germline, CDR1 is SGHRS, CDR2 YFSETQ. The CDR3 consists of 17 residues. The CDR3: CASSSQTGTRTNEKLFF. The CDR3 nucleotides read TGCGCCAGCAGCTCCCAAACAGGGACGAGGACTAATGAAAAACTGTTTTTT.

The gene calls are TRBV12-5 and TRBJ2-7; D might be TRBD1 or TRBD2, each matching 5 bases. CDR1 and CDR2 from the germline V gene are LGHNT and FRNRAP. The CDR3 is made up of 12 amino acids. Trimming pared 7 bases from V and 7 bases from J, leaving 14 bases between. CDR3 protein: CASATGTWEQYF. The CDR3 DNA is TGTGCTAGTGCCACCGGGACCTGGGAGCAGTACTTC.

V and J are TRBV3-1 (or the pseudogene TRBV3-2) and TRBJ2-7; 9 bases match TRBD2. V was clipped by 1 base and J by 5 bases; unmatched bases: 6. CDR1 and CDR2 (germline): LGHDT, YNNKEL (reference sequence). This CDR3 has 15 amino acids. The CDR3 region has the DNA TGTGCCAGCAGCCAAGGGCGGGGGGGTTCCCACGAGCAGTACTTC. Amino acid sequence: CASSQGRGGSHEQYF.

The rearrangement links TRBV9 to TRBJ2-3; 9 bases map to TRBD2. CDR1 SGDLS and CDR2 YYNGEE come from the germline V gene. Trimming took 2 bases from V and 0 from J; bases not matched to a gene: 4. This CDR3 contains 16 residues. The CDR3 protein is CASSVSTSGSTDTQYF. CDR3 in DNA: TGTGCCAGCAGCGTGTCGACTAGCGGTAGCACAGATACGCAGTATTTT.

The sample holds a few counts of this clone. The limits of the CDR3 on the DNA are not certain, so only TCRdb's listed CDR3 is given. V gene TRBV21-1 combines with J gene TRBJ2-1; no check of the table's D call, TRBD2, against the DNA was made. TRBV21-1 is a pseudogene locus. Including both end residues, the CDR3 is 15 amino acids long. The CDR3 spells CASSKVGGGAWEQFF.

This sequence joins TRBV2 and TRBJ2-5; tentative D call: TRBD2 (6 bases). The CDR3 is 15 amino acids. The V end lost 7 bases, the J end lost 1 base, and 16 bases lay between the germline ends. Germline V lookup: CDR1 SNHLY, CDR2 FYNNEI. CDR3 protein: CASIFIVAAQETQYF. For the CDR3, the DNA is TGTGCCAGCATATTCATCGTAGCGGCCCAAGAGACCCAGTACTTC.

V usage is TRBV27 and J usage is TRBJ1-2; the match to TRBD1 covers 7 bases. The germline V gene has CDR1 MNHEY and CDR2 SMNVEV (reference sequence). The V segment lost 8 bases and the J segment 5 bases; nucleotides outside the gene matches: 11. The CDR3 runs to 14 residues. DNA for the CDR3: TGTGCCAGCCGCCCGAGGGGGCAAGGGTATGGCTACACCTTC. Translated, it gives CASRPRGQGYGYTF.

This chain connects TRBV15 to TRBJ1-3; D not certain. The ends were cut back, 0 bases at V and 0 bases at J, with 9 bases in the middle. Germline CDR1 is LNHNV and CDR2 is YYDKDF (reference sequence). The CDR3 covers 16 residues. The CDR3 DNA reads TGTGCCACCAGCAGAGATAAAACACACTCTGGAAACACCATATATTTT. Translating gives CATSRDKTHSGNTIYF. The variable domain in full, with the rest retrieved from reference TRBV15 and TRBJ1-3, is DAMVIQNPRYQVTQFGKPVTLSCSQTLNHNVMYWYQQKSSQAPKLLFHYYDKDFNNEADTPDNFQSRRPNTSFCFLDIRSPGLGDTAMYLCATSRDKTHSGNTIYFGEGSWLTVV.